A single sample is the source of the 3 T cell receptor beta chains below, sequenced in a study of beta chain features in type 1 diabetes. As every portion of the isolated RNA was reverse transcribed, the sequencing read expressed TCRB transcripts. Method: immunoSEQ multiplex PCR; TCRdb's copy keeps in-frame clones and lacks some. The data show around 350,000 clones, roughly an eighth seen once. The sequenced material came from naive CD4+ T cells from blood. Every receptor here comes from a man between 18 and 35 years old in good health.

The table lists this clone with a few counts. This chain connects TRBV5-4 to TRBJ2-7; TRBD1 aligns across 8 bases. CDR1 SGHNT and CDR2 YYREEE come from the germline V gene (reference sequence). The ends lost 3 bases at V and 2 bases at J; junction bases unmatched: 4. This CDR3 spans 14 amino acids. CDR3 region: CASSSTGATYEQYF. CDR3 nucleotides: TGTGCCAGCAGCTCGACAGGGGCGACCTACGAGCAGTACTTC.

The CDR3 DNA sequence: TGTGCCAGTAGTCCAGACCCCGGGACACTTCATCAGCCCCAGCATTTT. Protein product: CASSPDPGTLHQPQHF. This sequence joins TRBV19 and TRBJ1-5; a weak D match, TRBD1 (6 bases). V shed 5 bases and J shed 5 bases, with 19 bases lying between them. The CDR3 covers 16 residues. Germline V gene sequence: CDR1 LNHDA, CDR2 SQIVND (reference sequence).

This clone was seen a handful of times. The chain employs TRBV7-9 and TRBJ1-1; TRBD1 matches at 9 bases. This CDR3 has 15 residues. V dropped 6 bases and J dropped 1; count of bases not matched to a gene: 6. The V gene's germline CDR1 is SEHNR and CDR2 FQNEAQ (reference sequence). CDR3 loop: CASSKQGARNTEAFF. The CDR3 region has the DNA TGTGCCAGCAGTAAACAGGGGGCTAGGAACACTGAAGCTTTCTTT.